This entry lists 7 T cell receptor beta chains sequenced from one sample in a study of blood T cell repertoires in COVID-19. The data were produced by immunoSEQ multiplex PCR, yet TCRdb's version contains in-frame clones alone and is incomplete. The data show 55,000 or so clones, almost 90% seen once. Sequenced sample: peripheral blood. These TCRs come from a man aged 60 to 69 with active COVID-19.

This clone was seen a handful of times. The chain combines TRBV11-2 with TRBJ1-2, with 8 positions matching TRBD1. After removal of 0 bases from V and 4 bases from J, the junction contained 1 base not matched to a gene. Germline values: CDR1 SGHAT, CDR2 FQNNGV. The CDR3 is 14 amino acids. The chain's CDR3 is CASSLETGGYGYTF. For the CDR3, the DNA is TGTGCCAGCAGCTTAGAAACAGGGGGCTATGGCTACACCTTC.

The chain uses TRBV5-6 and TRBJ1-6; D unclear. Germline loops: CDR1 SGHDT, CDR2 YYEEEE. Trimming shortened V by 0 bases and J by 4 bases, and 8 bases separated the two germline ends. This CDR3 has 15 amino acids. CDR3 DNA: TGTGCCAGCAGCTTGGGTCGGGGATATAATTCACCCCTCCACTTT. Translating it yields CASSLGRGYNSPLHF.

The chain has TRBV5-4 and TRBJ1-1, with D possibly TRBD1 on 6 matching bases. V was clipped by 3 bases and J by 2 bases, with 14 bases between them. Germline CDR1 reads SGHNT; CDR2 reads YYREEE (reference sequence). This CDR3 has 15 residues. The CDR3 reads CASSSRGTNNTEAFF. CDR3 nucleotide sequence: TGTGCCAGCAGCTCCAGGGGAACCAATAACACTGAAGCTTTCTTT.

The chain has TRBV5-1 and TRBJ1-1; D ambiguous. V lost 0 bases, J lost 1 base, and 13 bases lay in between. The CDR3 consists of 16 residues. Germline loops: CDR1 SGHRS, CDR2 YFSETQ. CDR3 sequence reads: CASSLGPGGGNTEAFF. CDR3 nucleotides: TGCGCCAGCAGCTTGGGGCCGGGTGGCGGGAACACTGAAGCTTTCTTT. The whole variable domain, remainder taken from reference TRBV5-1 and TRBJ1-1, is KAGVTQTPRYLIKTRGQQVTLSCSPISGHRSVSWYQQTPGQGLQFLFEYFSETQRNKGNFPGRFSGRQFSNSRSEMNVSTLELGDSALYLCASSLGPGGGNTEAFFGQGTRLTVV.

The CDR3 bases are TGTGCCAGTAGTCCCCGAGGTAGCGGGAGCTCCTACAATGAGCAGTTCTTC. It translates to CASSPRGSGSSYNEQFF. The gene calls are TRBV19 and TRBJ2-1, with TRBD2 identical over 9 bases. CDR1 is LNHDA and CDR2 is SQIVND in the germline V gene (reference sequence). V was clipped by 5 bases and J by 0 bases; unmatched bases: 8. CDR3 length: 17 residues.

V is TRBV29-1 and J is TRBJ1-1; D is uncertain. The CDR3 runs to 15 residues. V was cut by 6 bases and J by 1 base, with 18 bases left in between. The germline V gene has CDR1 SQVTM and CDR2 ANQGSEA. Written as DNA, the CDR3 is TGCAGCGTCGATACCACCAACAGACCGAACACTGAAGCTTTCTTT. Its protein is CSVDTTNRPNTEAFF.

The genes are TRBV25-1 and TRBJ2-1; the match to TRBD2 covers 10 bases. Losses at the gene ends were 5 bases for V and 6 bases for J; bases not matched to a gene: 7. The CDR3 is 15 residues long. Looked up from germline, CDR1 is MGHDK and CDR2 is SYGVNS. The CDR3 nucleotides read TGTGCCAGCAGTAAACCTGGACTAGCGGTCAATGAGCAGTTCTTC. Translated: CASSKPGLAVNEQFF.